This T cell receptor beta chain was found in a study of CD8+ T cells in alopecia areata. Treatment of the sample: oral pan-JAK inhibitor, 5-10 mg twice daily. The CDR3 loop spans 14 amino acids. Germline V gene lookup returns CDR1 GTSNPN and CDR2 SVGIG (reference sequence). Trimming removed 4 bases from V and 5 bases from J, with 17 bases in between. RNA was extracted and reverse transcribed into cDNA as the sequencing template. TCRdb's table, derived via immunoSEQ multiplex PCR, lists solely in-frame clones and lacks some. The table shows approximately 300,000 clones, with roughly 64% occurring only once. This clone was found a few times.

The chain links TRBV30 to TRBJ2-5; D may be TRBD2 (5 bases). The sequence came from a human donor with alopecia areata. The sample here was CD4+ T cells sorted from blood, taken at week 24, from a patient treated with tofacitinib. Here the CDR3 DNA reads TGTGCCTGGAAACCTTCCCCGGGCGGGGAGACCCAGTACTTC. The encoded protein is CAWKPSPGGETQYF.